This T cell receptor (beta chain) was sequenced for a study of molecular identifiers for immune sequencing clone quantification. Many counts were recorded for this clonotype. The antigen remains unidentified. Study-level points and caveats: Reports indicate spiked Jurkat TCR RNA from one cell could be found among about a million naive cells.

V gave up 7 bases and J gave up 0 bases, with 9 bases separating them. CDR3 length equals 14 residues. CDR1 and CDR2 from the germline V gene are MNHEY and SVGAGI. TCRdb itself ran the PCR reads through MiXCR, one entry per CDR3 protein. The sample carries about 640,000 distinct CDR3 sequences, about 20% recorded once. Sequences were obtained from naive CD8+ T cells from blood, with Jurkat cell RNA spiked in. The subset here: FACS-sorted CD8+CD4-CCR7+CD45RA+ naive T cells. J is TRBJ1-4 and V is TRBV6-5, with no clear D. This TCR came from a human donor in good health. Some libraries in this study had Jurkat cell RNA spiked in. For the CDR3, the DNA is TGTGCCAGCACCCTCAGAGCAACTAATGAAAAACTGTTTTTT. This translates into CASTLRATNEKLFF.